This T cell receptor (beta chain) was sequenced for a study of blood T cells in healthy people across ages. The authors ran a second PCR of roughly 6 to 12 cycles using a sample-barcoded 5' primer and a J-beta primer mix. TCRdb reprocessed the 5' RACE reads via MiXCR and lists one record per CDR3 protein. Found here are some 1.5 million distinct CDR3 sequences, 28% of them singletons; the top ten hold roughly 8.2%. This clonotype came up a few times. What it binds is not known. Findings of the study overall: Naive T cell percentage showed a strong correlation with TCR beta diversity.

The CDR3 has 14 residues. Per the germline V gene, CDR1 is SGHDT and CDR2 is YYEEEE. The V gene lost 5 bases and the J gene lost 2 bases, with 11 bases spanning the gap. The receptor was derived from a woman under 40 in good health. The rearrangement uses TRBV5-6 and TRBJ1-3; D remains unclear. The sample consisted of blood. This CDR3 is CASSLRGAGNTIYF. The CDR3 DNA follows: TGTGCCAGCAGTTTGCGGGGAGCTGGAAACACCATATATTTT.